Following are 7 T cell receptor beta chains from one sample sequenced in a study of blood T cell repertoires in COVID-19. Using immunoSEQ multiplex PCR, the repertoire was profiled, and TCRdb retains in-frame clones only, with some absent. Among about 200,000 clones, 84% were seen once, and the ten largest hold approximately 7.9%. The sample comprised PBMCs or T cells enriched from blood (not recorded which). The origin of the receptors is a middle-aged man who had recovered from COVID-19.

V usage is TRBV7-9 and J usage is TRBJ1-1, with 9 bases lining up with TRBD1. Germline CDR1 is SEHNR and CDR2 is FQNEAQ (reference sequence). Losses at the gene ends were 7 bases for V and 6 bases for J; bases not matched to a gene: 6. The CDR3 runs 13 residues. The CDR3 nucleotides read TGTGCCAGCACGGGGACAGGGCGATCTGAAGCTTTCTTT. Its protein product is CASTGTGRSEAFF.

The table lists this clone with a few counts. J is TRBJ1-6 and V is TRBV7-8; 7 bases match TRBD1. V gave up 5 bases and J gave up 11 bases; unmatched junction bases: 21. The CDR3 runs 18 residues. Germline CDR1 reads SGHVS; CDR2 reads FQNEAQ. DNA for the CDR3: TGTGCCAGCAGCCCGTGGGTCCTTACGACAGGGTTTAAGGCACCCCTCCACTTT. It is translated as CASSPWVLTTGFKAPLHF.

The chain uses TRBV7-2 and TRBJ2-1; 12 bases align to TRBD2. This CDR3 is built from 17 residues. V shed 2 bases and J 5 bases; nucleotides not matched to a gene: 7. In germline, CDR1 is SGHTA, CDR2 FQGNSA. The CDR3 DNA is TGTGCCAGCAGCTTACGGACTAGCGGGGCCTTAGACAATGAGCAGTTCTTC. Translated, it gives CASSLRTSGALDNEQFF.

The chain couples TRBV6-6 to TRBJ1-2; D gene uncertain. The CDR3 loop spans 14 amino acids. V was clipped by 2 bases and J by 2 bases, with 9 bases between them. From germline, CDR1 is MNHNY and CDR2 SVGAGI (reference sequence). For the CDR3, the DNA is TGTGCCAGCAGTTACCAGACTGGAAACTATGGCTACACCTTC. It translates to CASSYQTGNYGYTF.

V and J are TRBV5-1 and TRBJ2-1, with TRBD1 matching over 9 bases. The CDR3 is made up of 15 amino acids. The V gene's germline CDR1 is SGHRS and CDR2 YFSETQ. With V trimmed by 5 bases and J by 5 bases, 8 bases remained unmatched. The CDR3, as DNA: TGCGCCAGCAGGCGTTGGGGACAGGGAGACAATGAGCAGTTCTTC. Translating it yields CASRRWGQGDNEQFF.

The sample holds a few counts of this clone. The same CDR3 arises from other DNA sequences in this sample as well. The chain couples TRBV24-1 to TRBJ1-1; 7 nucleotides agree with TRBD1. In germline, CDR1 is KGHDR, CDR2 SFDVKD. The CDR3 is 15 residues long. V shed 3 bases and J 1 base; nucleotides not matched to a gene: 4. The CDR3 DNA reads as TGTGCCACCAGTGATAGTAGGACAGGGAACACTGAAGCTTTCTTT. Its protein is CATSDSRTGNTEAFF.

The count of this clone is one. The same CDR3 arises from other DNA sequences in this sample as well. The V and J genes are TRBV5-1 and TRBJ1-2; D not resolved. Trimming stripped 4 bases from V and 0 bases from J, with 7 bases between. Per the germline V gene, CDR1 is SGHRS and CDR2 is YFSETQ. This CDR3 contains 13 residues. CDR3 in DNA: TGCGCCAGCAGCCCTACAGCTAACTATGGCTACACCTTC. It codes for CASSPTANYGYTF.